The rows below give T cell receptor beta chains drawn from one sample of a study of blood T cell repertoires in COVID-19. Sequencing was performed with immunoSEQ multiplex PCR; in TCRdb, only in-frame clones are kept and a portion is missing. The sample includes around 89,000 clones, about two thirds of them seen just once. The specimen was peripheral blood. The receptors shown here come from a woman aged 80 or over with acute or convalescent COVID-19. Both conserved end residues are part of each CDR3. D genes are given only for firm matches. Expanded clones are given a class, and other clones once, few, many or no size at all.

j_gene	abundance	d_gene	len	v_gene	CDR3aa	CDR3nt
TRBJ1-1	few	NA	15	TRBV15	CATSSSRTENTEAFF	TGTGCCACCAGCAGTAGCCGGACAGAGAACACTGAAGCTTTCTTT
TRBJ2-7	once	NA	15	TRBV21-1	CASSKEENRVYEQYF	TGTGCCAGCAGCAAAGAAGAGAACAGGGTATACGAGCAGTACTTC
TRBJ2-3	NA	NA	16	TRBV5-6	CASSLSWGPLSDTQYF	TGTGCCAGCAGCTTGTCATGGGGGCCGTTGTCAGATACGCAGTATTTT
TRBJ1-5	NA	TRBD1	18	TRBV6-2/TRBV6-3	CASSPGTGAQYSNQPQHF	TGTGCCAGCAGCCCGGGGACAGGTGCTCAATATAGCAATCAGCCCCAGCATTTT
TRBJ1-2	NA	TRBD1	18	TRBV5-6	CASSHPGTGRRKSYGYTF	TGTGCCAGCAGCCACCCAGGGACAGGGAGACGGAAGTCCTATGGCTACACCTTC
TRBJ2-3	NA	TRBD2	15	TRBV27	CASTSFRLAGGRQYF	TGTGCCAGCACCTCCTTTAGACTAGCGGGGGGTAGGCAGTATTTT
TRBJ2-7	NA	NA	14	TRBV18	CASSLGSGDSEQYF	TGTGCCAGCTCTCTCGGATCCGGGGACTCCGAGCAGTACTTC
TRBJ1-1	NA	TRBD1	13	TRBV5-1	CASSLGQGAGAFF	TGCGCCAGCAGCCTGGGACAGGGGGCAGGAGCTTTCTTT
TRBJ2-7	medium-sized	NA	17	TRBV10-3	CAISESTADKSSYEQYF	TGTGCCATCAGTGAGTCGACAGCCGACAAGAGCTCCTACGAGCAGTACTTC
TRBJ2-5	NA	TRBD1	16	TRBV7-8	CASSTGTGGAVETQYF	TGTGCCAGCAGCACCGGGACAGGGGGCGCCGTAGAGACCCAGTACTTC
TRBJ2-5	NA	NA	17	TRBV19	CASSIPLGRGGQETQYF	TGTGCCAGTAGTATACCCCTGGGTCGGGGAGGACAAGAGACCCAGTACTTC
TRBJ1-2	NA	NA	14	TRBV30	CAWDPVRGNYGYTF	TGTGCCTGGGACCCAGTTCGGGGGAACTATGGCTACACCTTC
TRBJ2-1	NA	NA	12	TRBV6-5	CASSYQGGVQFF	TGTGCCAGCAGTTACCAGGGCGGGGTGCAGTTCTTC
TRBJ1-2	few	NA	15	TRBV19	CASSSAGFRAYGYTF	TGTGCCAGTAGTTCTGCTGGGTTCAGGGCCTATGGCTACACCTTC
TRBJ2-5	medium-sized	NA	13	TRBV11-2	CASSLGRGETQYF	TGTGCCAGCAGCTTAGGACGAGGAGAGACCCAGTACTTC
TRBJ2-3	NA	NA	13	TRBV6-6	CASSPDGSDTQYF	TGTGCCAGCAGTCCAGACGGGTCAGATACGCAGTATTTT
TRBJ2-7	NA	TRBD1	15	TRBV5-1	CASSPGKQGAPEQYF	TGCGCCAGCAGCCCGGGAAAGCAGGGGGCGCCCGAGCAGTACTTC
TRBJ1-1	NA	NA	16	TRBV19	CASSTRGGADSTEAFF	TGTGCCAGTAGTACCCGCGGGGGCGCAGATAGCACTGAAGCTTTCTTT
TRBJ2-1	once	TRBD1	15	TRBV5-6	CASSKRQGAGNEQFF	TGTGCCAGCAGTAAGAGACAGGGGGCTGGCAATGAGCAGTTCTTC
TRBJ1-5	NA	NA	15	TRBV19	CASSIGWQEGQPQHF	TGTGCCAGTAGTATAGGCTGGCAGGAGGGGCAGCCCCAGCATTTT
TRBJ2-2	few	NA	16	TRBV11-1	CASSPDSTSNTGELFF	TGTGCCAGCAGCCCGGACTCTACTTCGAACACCGGGGAGCTGTTTTTT
TRBJ2-5	NA	TRBD1	17	TRBV4-3	CASSQVIQGQVKETQYF	TGCGCCAGCAGCCAAGTGATCCAAGGACAGGTTAAAGAGACCCAGTACTTC